The entry below gives a single T cell receptor (beta chain) sequence along with its context. Its antigen is as yet unknown. These data are taken from a study of graft-versus-host responses after intestinal transplantation. Overall study: The study gave all recipients anti-thymocyte globulin induction, then tacrolimus and steroids for 2 to 3 years.

Assay: immunoSEQ multiplex PCR; the TCRdb copy retains only in-frame clones and omits some. The table lists roughly 70,000 clones, approximately 92% of them singletons. Findings and caveats of the study: GvH clones surfaced in recipient marrow, some emerging earlier in ileum or blood.

The length of the CDR3 is 13 residues. Trimming stripped 6 bases from V and 6 bases from J, with 12 bases between. The germline CDR1 and CDR2 sequences are ENHRY and SYGVKD. The TCR was taken from a human patient who received an intestinal transplant, so some T cells may come from the graft donor. The material was bone marrow, obtained approximately 740 days after intestinal transplantation. The chain recombines TRBV10-3 with TRBJ2-1; a weak D match, TRBD2 (5 bases). The CDR3 is CAISEGEGNEQFF. The CDR3 DNA follows: TGTGCCATCAGCGAGGGTGAGGGCAATGAGCAGTTCTTC.